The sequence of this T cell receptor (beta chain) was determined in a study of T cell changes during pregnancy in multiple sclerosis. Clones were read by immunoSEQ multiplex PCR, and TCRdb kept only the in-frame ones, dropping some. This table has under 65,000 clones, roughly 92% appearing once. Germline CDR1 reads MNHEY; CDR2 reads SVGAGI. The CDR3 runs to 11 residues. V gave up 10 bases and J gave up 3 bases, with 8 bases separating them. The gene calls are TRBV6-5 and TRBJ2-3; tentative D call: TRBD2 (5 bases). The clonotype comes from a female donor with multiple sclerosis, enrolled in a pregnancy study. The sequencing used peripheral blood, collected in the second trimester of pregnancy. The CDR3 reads CATRRTDTQYF. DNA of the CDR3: TGTGCCACCCGGAGGACAGATACGCAGTATTTT.